This is a list of T cell receptor beta chains from one sample in a study of T-cell reconstitution after alpha-beta-depleted transplantation in children. TCRdb re-analysed the PCR reads in MiXCR, keeping a single row per CDR3 protein. The sample records about 690,000 distinct CDR3 sequences, 15% to 20% being singletons. The source material was PBMCs from the stem cell graft donor, sampled from the stem cell graft. These receptor sequences come from a human donor who donated a stem cell graft to a child with acute myeloid leukemia. CDR3s include the opening cysteine and the closing phenylalanine or tryptophan. A D gene is named only where the DNA matches it firmly. Rows may omit the clone size; those that give it use once, few, many or a size class.

J gene | V gene | CDR3 length | D gene | clone size | CDR3 DNA | CDR3 protein
TRBJ2-7 | TRBV11-1 | 15 | TRBD1 | once | TGTGCCAGCAGCTTATGGGGACAGGTCCCGGGGGAGCAGTACTTC | CASSLWGQVPGEQYF
TRBJ2-7 | TRBV6-2/TRBV6-3 | 10 | NA | many | TGTGCCAGCAGTCCAGGGATGCGGTACTTC | CASSPGMRYF
TRBJ1-5 | TRBV15 | 17 | NA | few | TGTGCCACCAGCAGAGGTTTAAGGGATTATAGCAATCAGCCCCAGCATTTT | CATSRGLRDYSNQPQHF
TRBJ2-1 | TRBV20-1 | 19 | NA | many | TGCAGTGCACGAAACACTGGCCCCCGGCTTATGGGCTCCTACAATGAGCAGTTCTTC | CSARNTGPRLMGSYNEQFF
TRBJ1-2 | TRBV15 | 18 | TRBD1 | few | TGTGCCACCAGCAGAGACCTCTCCCGACAGGGGGCGTTAGATGGCTACACCTTC | CATSRDLSRQGALDGYTF
TRBJ2-1 | TRBV5-1 | 16 | TRBD2 | NA | TGCGCCAGCAGCCTTGTGGCGGGGGGGCCATCGAGGGAGCAGTTCTTC | CASSLVAGGPSREQFF
TRBJ1-2 | TRBV10-3 | 13 | NA | many | TGTGCCATCAGTGAGTCGCCTGACTATGGCTACACCTTC | CAISESPDYGYTF
TRBJ1-4 | TRBV20-1 | 12 | NA | many | TGCAGTGCTTGGGGCTCGGGGGAAAAACTGTTTTTT | CSAWGSGEKLFF
TRBJ2-5 | TRBV6-1 | 12 | NA | few | TGTGCCAGCAGTGAAATAGGAGGGCCCTTGTACTTC | CASSEIGGPLYF
TRBJ1-3 | TRBV20-1 | 14 | NA | many | TGCAGTGCGACCTCGGGCAGGGAAGGAAACACCATATATTTT | CSATSGREGNTIYF
TRBJ2-5 | TRBV28 | 17 | TRBD1 | NA | TGTGCCAGCAGCTTCCCAGTCCTACAGGGGCTACAAGAGACCCAGTACTTC | CASSFPVLQGLQETQYF
TRBJ2-1 | TRBV7-9 | 13 | TRBD1 | NA | TGTGCCATCCCCGACAGGGGTAGGGCTGAGCAGTTCTTC | CAIPDRGRAEQFF
TRBJ1-3 | TRBV6-1 | 16 | NA | NA | TGTGCCAGCACCCGACTCGCGAGGGATGGGAGAAACACCATATATTTT | CASTRLARDGRNTIYF
TRBJ2-1 | TRBV12-3/TRBV12-4 | 12 | NA | NA | TGTGCCAGCAGTTGGTTCCGGAACGACCGGTTCTTC | CASSWFRNDRFF
TRBJ1-2 | TRBV12-3/TRBV12-4 | 12 | NA | few | TGTGCCAGCAGTTTCGTGACAGCTGGCTACACCTTC | CASSFVTAGYTF
TRBJ2-3 | TRBV20-1 | 17 | NA | NA | TGCAGTGCCTCGACAGTCCGGCATGCTGCTAGCACAGATACGCAGTATTTT | CSASTVRHAASTDTQYF
TRBJ2-4 | TRBV4-3 | 15 | NA | many | TGCGCCAGCAGCCAGGGAGGAGGAGCCAAAAACATTCAGTACTTC | CASSQGGGAKNIQYF
TRBJ2-1 | TRBV7-3 | 13 | NA | NA | TGTGCCAGCAGCTTTGCCCGGGGGCGGGAGCAGTTCTTC | CASSFARGREQFF
TRBJ1-6 | TRBV20-1 | 12 | NA | few | TGCAGTGCTAGGACCACTAATTCACCCCTCCACTTT | CSARTTNSPLHF
TRBJ1-1 | TRBV10-3 | 12 | NA | many | TGTGCCATCAGGCTCCCGAACACTGAAGCTTTCTTT | CAIRLPNTEAFF
TRBJ2-7 | TRBV12-3/TRBV12-4 | 14 | TRBD2 | many | TGTGCCAGCAGTTTCTCGGGAGGGGGCTACGAGCAGTACTTC | CASSFSGGGYEQYF
TRBJ2-7 | TRBV4-1 | 15 | TRBD1 | NA | TGCGCCAGCAGCCAAGGGACAGGGAGAGCCTCCGAGCAGTACTTC | CASSQGTGRASEQYF
TRBJ2-1 | TRBV20-1 | 14 | NA | many | TGCAGTGCTACGTACTATAGCATCCACAATGAGCAGTTCTTC | CSATYYSIHNEQFF